This TCR beta chain was recovered during a study of spatial heterogeneity in lung cancer. Time point described: sample taken at primary tumor resection. No cell sorting; template was whole RNA from tumor, lung tissue or PBMC. In this sample, this clonotype turned up a few times. One end of the junction varies from germline; a read error may be responsible. Every TCR cDNA molecule carried a tag that served as a unique molecular identifier. TCRdb independently ran MiXCR on the 5' RACE reads; one entry per CDR3 protein. The repertoire holds roughly 54,000 distinct CDR3 sequences, with 7.6% as singletons. Germline lookup yields CDR1 KGHSH and CDR2 LQKENI. This CDR3 contains 15 residues.

The chain couples TRBV18 to TRBJ2-6, with no clear D. Sequenced material: PBMCs, taken at surgery. The sequence derives from a female donor with early-stage non-small cell lung cancer. DNA of the CDR3: TGTGCCAGCTCTCCACTCCCCTCTGGGGCCAACGTCCTGACTTTC. Translating gives CASSPLPSGANVLTF.